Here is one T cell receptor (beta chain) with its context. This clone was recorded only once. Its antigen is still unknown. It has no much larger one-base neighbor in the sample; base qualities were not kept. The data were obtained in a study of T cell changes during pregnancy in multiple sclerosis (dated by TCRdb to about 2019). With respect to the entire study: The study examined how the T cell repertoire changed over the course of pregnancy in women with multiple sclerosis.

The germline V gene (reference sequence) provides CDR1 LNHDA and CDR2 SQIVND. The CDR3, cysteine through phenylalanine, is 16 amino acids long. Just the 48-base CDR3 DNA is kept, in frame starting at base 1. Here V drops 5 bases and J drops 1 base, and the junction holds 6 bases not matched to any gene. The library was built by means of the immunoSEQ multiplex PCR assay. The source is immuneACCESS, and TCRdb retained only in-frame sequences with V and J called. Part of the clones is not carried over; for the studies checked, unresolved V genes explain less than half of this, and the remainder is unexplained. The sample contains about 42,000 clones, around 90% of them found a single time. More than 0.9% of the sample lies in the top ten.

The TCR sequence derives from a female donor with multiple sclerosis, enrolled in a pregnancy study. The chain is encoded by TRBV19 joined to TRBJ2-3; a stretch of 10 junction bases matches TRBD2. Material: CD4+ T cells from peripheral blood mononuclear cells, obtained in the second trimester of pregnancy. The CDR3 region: CASSFLAGEGTDTQYF. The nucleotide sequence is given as TGTGCCAGTAGTTTTCTAGCGGGAGAGGGCACAGATACGCAGTATTTT. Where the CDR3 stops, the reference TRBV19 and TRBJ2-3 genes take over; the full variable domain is DGGITQSPKYLFRKEGQNVTLSCEQNLNHDAMYWYRQDPGQGLRLIYYSQIVNDFQKGDIAEGYSVSREKKESFPLTVTSAQKNPTAFYLCASSFLAGEGTDTQYFGPGTRLTVL.